This TCR beta chain was obtained from a study of blood T cell repertoires in COVID-19. Study information: Material from acute and convalescent COVID-19 was sourced from the United States, Italy and Spain.

Germline CDR1 reads SEHNR; CDR2 reads FQNEAQ (reference sequence). Trimming left V 5 bases short and J 5 bases short, with 9 bases between. The CDR3 covers 12 residues. This clone was seen a handful of times. Per the authors' pipeline: Amplification from reference gene primers served as the basis for estimated nucleated cell counts. Method: immunoSEQ multiplex PCR; TCRdb's copy keeps in-frame clones and lacks some. The DNA was the basis for D and trimming; V, J and clone size are from that table. The data contain approximately 120,000 clones, around 80% of them singletons. The receptor was isolated from a man older than 75 with active or convalescent COVID-19. Sequencing was done on a sample of peripheral blood. V is TRBV7-9 and J is TRBJ1-2; D call uncertain. This CDR3 is CASSETDYGYTF. The DNA of the CDR3 is TGTGCCAGCAGCGAAACAGATTATGGCTACACCTTC.